The sequence of this T cell receptor (beta chain) was determined in a study of graft-versus-host responses after intestinal transplantation. The assay was immunoSEQ multiplex PCR, and TCRdb's table has in-frame clones only and misses some. The sample holds around 130,000 clones, roughly 92% seen once. The V gene lost 2 bases and the J gene lost 8 bases, with 6 bases spanning the gap. This CDR3 has 12 amino acids. CDR1 and CDR2 (germline): SGHDN, FVKESK. Note on this clone: Antigen unknown.

The origin of this receptor is a human donor who received an intestinal transplant. The material sequenced was unstimulated CD4+ T cells sorted from spleen or lymph node cells, taken before intestinal transplant. The chain recombines TRBV14 with TRBJ1-4, with D possibly TRBD1 on 5 matching bases. The CDR3 DNA sequence: TGTGCCAGCAGCCAAAGACAGGAAAAACTGTTTTTT. Its protein product is CASSQRQEKLFF.